This T cell receptor (beta chain) derives from a study of cytomegalovirus exposure and HLA in healthy donors. To note about this clone: Its specificity is not known.

The donors, nominally healthy at sampling, likely had unrecorded immune exposures. Study results and caveats: Of the V segments, some could not be distinguished, including TRBV6-2 and TRBV6-3, and were excluded.

Use of 60 Vbeta and 13 Jbeta primers characterized the PCR. Profiling relied on immunoSEQ multiplex PCR, and the TCRdb table lists in-frame clones only, not all of them. The data show about 170,000 clones, with about 88% seen just once and about 2.4% held by the top ten. Trimming stripped 6 bases from V and 2 bases from J, with 14 bases between. Germline loops: CDR1 KGHSH, CDR2 LQKENI. This CDR3 has 14 residues. The chain carries TRBV18 and TRBJ2-7; perhaps TRBD1 as D (5 bases). The specimen sequenced was PBMCs. The receptor was isolated from a man aged 30-40 years in good health and CMV-seropositive. This chain's CDR3 is CASSPAGHPYEQYF. DNA for the CDR3: TGTGCCAGCTCCCCGGCAGGGCATCCCTACGAGCAGTACTTC.